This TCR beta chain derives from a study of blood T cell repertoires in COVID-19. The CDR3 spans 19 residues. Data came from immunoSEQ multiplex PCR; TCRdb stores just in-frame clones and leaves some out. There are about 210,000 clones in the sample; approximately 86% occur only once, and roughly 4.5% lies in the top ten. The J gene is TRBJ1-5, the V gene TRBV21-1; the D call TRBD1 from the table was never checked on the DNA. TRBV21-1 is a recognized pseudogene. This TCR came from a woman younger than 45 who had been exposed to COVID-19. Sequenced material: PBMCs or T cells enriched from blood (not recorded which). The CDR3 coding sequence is TGTGCCAGCAGCAAACAAACGGGACAGGGGCCGACCAACAATCAGCCCCAGCATTTT. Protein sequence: CASSKQTGQGPTNNQPQHF.